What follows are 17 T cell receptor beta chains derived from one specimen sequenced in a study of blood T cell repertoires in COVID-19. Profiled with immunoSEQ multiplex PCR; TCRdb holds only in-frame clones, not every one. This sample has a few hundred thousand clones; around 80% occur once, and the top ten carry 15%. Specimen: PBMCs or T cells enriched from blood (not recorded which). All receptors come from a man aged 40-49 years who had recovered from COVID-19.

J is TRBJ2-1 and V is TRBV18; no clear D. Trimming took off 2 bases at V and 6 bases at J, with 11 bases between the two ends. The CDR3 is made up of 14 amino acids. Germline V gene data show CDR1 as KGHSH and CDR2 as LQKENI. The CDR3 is CASSPYRDPNEQFF. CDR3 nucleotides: TGTGCCAGCTCACCATACAGAGACCCCAATGAGCAGTTCTTC.

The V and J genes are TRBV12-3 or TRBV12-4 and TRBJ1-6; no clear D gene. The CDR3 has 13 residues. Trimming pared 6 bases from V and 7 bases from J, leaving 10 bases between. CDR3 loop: CASSLERNSPLHF. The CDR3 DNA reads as TGTGCCAGCAGCCTCGAACGGAATTCACCCCTCCACTTT.

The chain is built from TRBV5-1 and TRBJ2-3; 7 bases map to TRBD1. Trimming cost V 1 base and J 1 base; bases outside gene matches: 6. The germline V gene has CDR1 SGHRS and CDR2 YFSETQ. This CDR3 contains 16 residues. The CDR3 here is CASSLFWTGGTDTQYF. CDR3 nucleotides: TGCGCCAGCAGCTTGTTTTGGACAGGAGGCACAGATACGCAGTATTTT.

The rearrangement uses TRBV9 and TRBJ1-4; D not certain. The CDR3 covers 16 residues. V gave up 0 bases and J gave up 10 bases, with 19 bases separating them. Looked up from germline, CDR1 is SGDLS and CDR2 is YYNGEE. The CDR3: CASSVGQLSTRGKLFF. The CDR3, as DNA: TGTGCCAGCAGCGTAGGACAACTTTCGACTCGGGGAAAACTGTTTTTT.

The CDR3: CASSRQSLAVQETQYF. The CDR3 nucleotides are TGTGCCAGCTCACGGCAGAGTTTAGCGGTACAAGAGACCCAGTACTTC. This chain connects TRBV18 to TRBJ2-5, with a possible D match to TRBD2 (6 bases). Trimming left V 4 bases short and J 2 bases short, with 17 bases between. This CDR3 spans 16 amino acids. Germline V lookup: CDR1 KGHSH, CDR2 LQKENI.

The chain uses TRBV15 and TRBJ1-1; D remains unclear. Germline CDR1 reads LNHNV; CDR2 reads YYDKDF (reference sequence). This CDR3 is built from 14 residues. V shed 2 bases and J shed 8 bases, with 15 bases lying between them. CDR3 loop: CATSRWRPGEEAFF. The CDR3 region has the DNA TGTGCCACCAGCAGATGGAGGCCCGGCGAGGAAGCTTTCTTT.

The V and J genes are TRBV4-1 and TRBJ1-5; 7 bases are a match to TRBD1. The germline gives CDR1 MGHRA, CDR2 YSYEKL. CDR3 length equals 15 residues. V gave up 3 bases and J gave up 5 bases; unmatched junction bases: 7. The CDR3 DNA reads TGCGCCAGCAGCCACAACAGGGGATGGGATCAGCCCCAGCATTTT. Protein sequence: CASSHNRGWDQPQHF.

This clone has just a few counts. As DNA, the CDR3 is TGTGCCAGCAGTCGGACAAAATACGAGCAGTACTTC. It codes for CASSRTKYEQYF. The V and J genes are TRBV2 and TRBJ2-7, with a weak D call TRBD1 (5 bases). Germline V lookup: CDR1 SNHLY, CDR2 FYNNEI. V was cut by 5 bases and J by 4 bases, with 9 bases left in between. This CDR3 contains 12 residues. Full variable domain (rest looked up from reference TRBV2 and TRBJ2-7): EPEVTQTPSHQVTQMGQEVILRCVPISNHLYFYWYRQILGQKVEFLVSFYNNEISEKSEIFDDQFSVERPDGSNFTLKIRSTKLEDSAMYFCASSRTKYEQYFGPGTRLTVT.

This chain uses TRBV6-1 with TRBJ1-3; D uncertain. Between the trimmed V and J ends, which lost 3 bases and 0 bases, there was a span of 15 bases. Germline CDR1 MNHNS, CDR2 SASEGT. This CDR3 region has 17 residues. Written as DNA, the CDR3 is TGTGCCAGCAGTGATGGGTTTACGGGGAACTCTGGAAACACCATATATTTT. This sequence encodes CASSDGFTGNSGNTIYF.

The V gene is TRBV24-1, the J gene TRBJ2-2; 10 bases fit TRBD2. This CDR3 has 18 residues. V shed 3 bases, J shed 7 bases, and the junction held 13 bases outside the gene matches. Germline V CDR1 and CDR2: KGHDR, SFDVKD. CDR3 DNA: TGTGCCACCAGTGATCGATACCGGCTAGCGGGAGTTGACGGGGAGCTGTTTTTT. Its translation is CATSDRYRLAGVDGELFF.

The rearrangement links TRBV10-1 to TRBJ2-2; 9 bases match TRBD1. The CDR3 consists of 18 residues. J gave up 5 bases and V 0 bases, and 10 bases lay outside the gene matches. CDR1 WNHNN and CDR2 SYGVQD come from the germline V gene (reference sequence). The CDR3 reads CASSESGDRGSSTGELFF. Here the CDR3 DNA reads TGCGCCAGCAGTGAGTCGGGAGACAGGGGGTCGAGTACCGGGGAGCTGTTTTTT.

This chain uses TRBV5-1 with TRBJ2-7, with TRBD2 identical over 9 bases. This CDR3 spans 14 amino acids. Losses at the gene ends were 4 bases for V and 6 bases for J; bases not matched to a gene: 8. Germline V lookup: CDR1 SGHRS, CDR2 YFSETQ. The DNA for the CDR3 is TGCGCCAGCAGCCCTGAGCGGGAGGTCGGCGAGCAGTACTTC. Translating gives CASSPEREVGEQYF.

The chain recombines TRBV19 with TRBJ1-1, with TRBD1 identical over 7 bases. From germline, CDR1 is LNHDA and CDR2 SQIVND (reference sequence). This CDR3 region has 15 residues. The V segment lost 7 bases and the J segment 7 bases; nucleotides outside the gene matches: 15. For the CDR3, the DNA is TGTGCCAGTAACAGGGGCGGATGGGGATTTGGTGAAGCTTTCTTT. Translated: CASNRGGWGFGEAFF.

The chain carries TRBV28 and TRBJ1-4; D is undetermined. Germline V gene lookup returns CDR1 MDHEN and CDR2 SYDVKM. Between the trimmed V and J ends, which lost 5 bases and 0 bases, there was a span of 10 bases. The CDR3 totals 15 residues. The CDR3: CASSMTRPTNEKLFF. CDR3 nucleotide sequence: TGTGCCAGCAGTATGACTCGACCAACTAATGAAAAACTGTTTTTT.

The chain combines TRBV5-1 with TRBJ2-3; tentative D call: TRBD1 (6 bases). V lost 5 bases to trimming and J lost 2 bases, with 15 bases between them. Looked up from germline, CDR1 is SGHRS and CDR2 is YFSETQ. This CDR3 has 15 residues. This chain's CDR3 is CASRRPGQVTDTQYF. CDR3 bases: TGCGCCAGCAGACGACCGGGACAAGTCACAGATACGCAGTATTTT. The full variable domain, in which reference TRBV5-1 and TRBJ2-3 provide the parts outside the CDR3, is KAGVTQTPRYLIKTRGQQVTLSCSPISGHRSVSWYQQTPGQGLQFLFEYFSETQRNKGNFPGRFSGRQFSNSRSEMNVSTLELGDSALYLCASRRPGQVTDTQYFGPGTRLTVL.

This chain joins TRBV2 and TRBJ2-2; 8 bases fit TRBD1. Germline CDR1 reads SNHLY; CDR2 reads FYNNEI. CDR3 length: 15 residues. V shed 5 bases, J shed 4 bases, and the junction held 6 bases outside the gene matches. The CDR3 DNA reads TGTGCCAGCAGTATAGGACAGGGAGGCACCGGGGAGCTGTTTTTT. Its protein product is CASSIGQGGTGELFF. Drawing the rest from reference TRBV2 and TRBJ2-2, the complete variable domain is EPEVTQTPSHQVTQMGQEVILRCVPISNHLYFYWYRQILGQKVEFLVSFYNNEISEKSEIFDDQFSVERPDGSNFTLKIRSTKLEDSAMYFCASSIGQGGTGELFFGEGSRLTVL.

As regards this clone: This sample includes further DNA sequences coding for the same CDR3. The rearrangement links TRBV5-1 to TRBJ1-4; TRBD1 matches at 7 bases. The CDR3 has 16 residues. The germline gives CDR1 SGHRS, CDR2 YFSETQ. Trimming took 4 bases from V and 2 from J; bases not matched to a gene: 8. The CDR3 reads CASSLSTGVTNEKLFF. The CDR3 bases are TGCGCCAGCAGCCTATCAACAGGGGTGACTAATGAAAAACTGTTTTTT.